The T cell receptor (beta chain) under discussion was sequenced for a study of metastatic and nonmetastatic thyroid tumors. Across the whole study: It was across blood and tumor or nodule tissue from malignant and benign thyroid patients that repertoires were compared.

The CDR3 contains 14 residues. Germline assignment: CDR1 SNHLY and CDR2 FYNNEI. V was shortened by 6 bases and J by 5 bases, with 17 bases between the two germline ends. Regarding the study as a whole: Relative to benign nodules, malignant thyroid tumors were reportedly characterized by significantly elevated TCR beta diversity in blood and tumor.

MiXCR reprocessed the PCR reads for TCRdb. This sample carries several thousand clones, around 32% of them seen once, and the ten largest clones take approximately 14%. This clone has just a few counts. Its matching antigen is unknown. Nobody among the patients had been given any treatment before thyroid surgery. This TCR derives from a female donor with papillary thyroid cancer or a benign thyroid nodule (not recorded which). Some clones in this sample may be carry-over from other donors' samples. The J gene is TRBJ2-7, the V gene TRBV2; possibly TRBD1 for D (5 bases). The sample comprised adjacent normal tissue. The CDR3 DNA sequence: TGTGCCAGCAGGTCCGGGCAGGGCGTGGACGAGCAGTACTTC. It encodes CASRSGQGVDEQYF. The whole variable domain, remainder taken from reference TRBV2 and TRBJ2-7, is EPEVTQTPSHQVTQMGQEVILRCVPISNHLYFYWYRQILGQKVEFLVSFYNNEISEKSEIFDDQFSVERPDGSNFTLKIRSTKLEDSAMYFCASRSGQGVDEQYFGPGTRLTVT.